This TCR beta chain was sequenced in a study of early T cells in non-severe SARS-CoV-2 infection. Study-level background: The sequenced material was bulk RNA from unsorted whole blood, and its chains were unpaired.

Individual cDNA molecules were tagged with unique molecular identifiers. TCRdb reprocessed the 5' RACE reads with MiXCR, giving one entry per CDR3 protein. The sample lists about 58,000 distinct CDR3 sequences; around an eighth were seen once. The CDR3 has 13 amino acids. V lost 3 bases, J lost 7 bases, and 11 bases lay in between. The sequencing input was whole blood. The source is an adult who was a healthcare worker with PCR-confirmed SARS-CoV-2 infection or an uninfected control (not recorded which). The chain employs TRBV12-3 or TRBV12-4 and TRBJ2-3, with a weak D call TRBD1 (6 bases). CDR3 bases: TGTGCCAGCAGTTTCGGTGGGACAAATACGCAGTATTTT. This sequence encodes CASSFGGTNTQYF.